This T cell receptor (beta chain) was found in a study of identical twins. With regard to this clonotype: The antigen remains undetermined.

TCRdb redid the calling of the 5' RACE reads with MiXCR, one entry per CDR3 protein. This table holds some 660,000 distinct CDR3 sequences, roughly 8% found once. Points from the study as a whole: Analyses of zero insertions could, in part, be confounded by invariant MAIT and iNKT cells.

The CDR3 length is 17 residues. The ends were cut back, 0 bases at V and 3 bases at J, with 14 bases in the middle. CDR1 is ENHRY, CDR2 SYGVKD, per germline. Healthy Caucasians were all of the donors. These data were also filed under a second study, of yellow fever vaccine responses in identical twins. From that report: It has been reported that, in twins, the vaccine T cell response seemed partly convergent and partly personalized.

This clonotype originated in a woman between 18 and 30 years old in good health. The chain recombines TRBV10-3 with TRBJ2-2; possible D gene TRBD1, 6 bases. The specimen sequenced was PBMCs. The CDR3 sequence is CAISESGSGAYTGELFF. The CDR3 bases are TGTGCCATCAGTGAGTCGGGGTCAGGGGCGTACACCGGGGAGCTGTTTTTT.